This entry lists 32 T cell receptor beta chains sequenced from one sample in a study of blood T cell repertoires in COVID-19. Method: immunoSEQ multiplex PCR; TCRdb's copy keeps in-frame clones and lacks some. In the table there are around 49,000 clones, 81% of which are singletons. The sample consisted of peripheral blood. These receptors were obtained from a woman over 75 with COVID-19, enrolled during active disease.

The chain carries TRBV5-1 and TRBJ2-3, with 7 bases identical to TRBD2. Germline trimming cut 4 bases from V and 7 bases from J; bases unmatched to any gene: 9. The germline gives CDR1 SGHRS, CDR2 YFSETQ. This CDR3 has 14 amino acids. The CDR3 is CASSIGAGANTQYF. As DNA, the CDR3 is TGCGCCAGCAGCATTGGTGCGGGAGCCAATACGCAGTATTTT.

The chain joins TRBV5-1 to TRBJ2-2; no clear D. Trimming shortened V by 4 bases and J by 5 bases, and 15 bases separated the two germline ends. In germline, CDR1 is SGHRS, CDR2 YFSETQ. The CDR3 has 15 residues. In DNA form, the CDR3 reads TGCGCCAGCAGCGGAGCCTACGTGGCGACCGGGGAGCTGTTTTTT. It is translated as CASSGAYVATGELFF.

The V call is TRBV24-1, the J call TRBJ1-2; TRBD1 matches 9 bases. Germline values: CDR1 KGHDR, CDR2 SFDVKD. The CDR3 consists of 14 residues. V dropped 4 bases and J dropped 6; count of bases not matched to a gene: 5. The CDR3 DNA follows: TGTGCCACCAGTGACCGGGACAGGGTGGATGGCTACACCTTC. This translates into CATSDRDRVDGYTF.

The chain joins TRBV7-9 to TRBJ2-7; the match to TRBD2 covers 9 bases. The CDR3 loop spans 15 amino acids. V lost 5 bases to trimming and J lost 7 bases; unmatched junction nucleotides: 12. Germline loops: CDR1 SEHNR, CDR2 FQNEAQ (reference sequence). The DNA of the CDR3 is TGTGCCAGCAGCCGACTAGCGGCGGTTGGAGGGGAGCAGTACTTC. This sequence encodes CASSRLAAVGGEQYF.

The chain uses TRBV6-5 and TRBJ1-3, with D tentatively TRBD1 (6 bases). Germline CDR1 MNHEY, CDR2 SVGAGI. The CDR3 covers 14 residues. V was shortened by 4 bases and J by 4 bases, with 11 bases between the two germline ends. CDR3 sequence (DNA): TGTGCCAGCAGTTCCTCAGGGGCCGGAAACACCATATATTTT. Its translation is CASSSSGAGNTIYF.

This chain connects TRBV7-2 to TRBJ2-7; unclear D gene. Looked up from germline, CDR1 is SGHTA and CDR2 is FQGNSA. Trimming shortened V by 5 bases and J by 4 bases, and 6 bases separated the two germline ends. The CDR3 is 11 amino acids. CDR3 residues: CASSNSYEQYF. The CDR3 DNA is TGTGCCAGCAGCAATAGTTACGAGCAGTACTTC.

The J gene is TRBJ2-7, the V gene TRBV3-1 (or the pseudogene TRBV3-2); D might be TRBD1 (6 bases). The CDR3 runs to 14 residues. Between the trimmed V and J ends, which lost 3 bases and 4 bases, there was a span of 13 bases. Germline loops: CDR1 LGHDT, CDR2 YNNKEL (reference sequence). This CDR3 is CASSQPQGRYEQYF. The CDR3 DNA is TGTGCCAGCAGCCAGCCACAGGGTAGATACGAGCAGTACTTC.

This chain connects TRBV11-3 to TRBJ2-3; D is uncertain. The V and J ends lost 1 base and 0 bases respectively, with 14 bases between them. This CDR3 comprises 17 residues. Per germline, CDR1 SGHNT and CDR2 YENEEA. CDR3 DNA sequence: TGTGCCAGCAGCTTAGGAACCGGCGGAACTAGCACAGATACGCAGTATTTT. Amino acid sequence: CASSLGTGGTSTDTQYF.

V and J are TRBV18 and TRBJ1-3; a possible D gene is TRBD1 (6 bases). Germline V CDR1 and CDR2: KGHSH, LQKENI. Trimming stripped 5 bases from V and 2 bases from J, with 10 bases between. CDR3 size: 14 residues. The CDR3: CASSSQGAGNTIYF. The CDR3 nucleotides are TGTGCCAGCTCATCACAGGGAGCTGGAAACACCATATATTTT.

This sequence joins TRBV5-6 and TRBJ2-3; D is undetermined. The germline CDR1 and CDR2 sequences are SGHDT and YYEEEE. The ends were cut back, 2 bases at V and 14 bases at J, with 12 bases in the middle. This CDR3 is 11 amino acids long. The CDR3 spells CASSLRGEGYF. As DNA, the CDR3 is TGTGCCAGCAGCTTACGCGGAGAAGGGTATTTT.

The genes are TRBV19 and TRBJ1-2; a weak D match, TRBD1 (6 bases). The CDR3 is 12 residues long. V lost 6 bases and J lost 4, with 9 bases in between. Germline CDR1 LNHDA, CDR2 SQIVND (reference sequence). The CDR3 nucleotides are TGTGCCAGTAGCGGACAGTCCTATGGCTACACCTTC. This encodes CASSGQSYGYTF.

The chain is built from TRBV19 and TRBJ1-1; the D gene is possibly TRBD1 (5 bases). CDR1 and CDR2 (germline): LNHDA, SQIVND (reference sequence). The germline V and J ends were trimmed by 0 bases and 1 base, with 15 bases remaining between them. This CDR3 has 17 residues. The CDR3 region is CASSIDRGFRENTEAFF. The CDR3 DNA is TGTGCCAGTAGTATAGATCGGGGGTTTAGGGAGAACACTGAAGCTTTCTTT.

The chain has TRBV7-8 and TRBJ2-3, with D unresolved. The CDR3 is 14 residues long. V lost 3 bases, J lost 0 bases, and 7 bases lay in between. Germline V gene sequence: CDR1 SGHVS, CDR2 FQNEAQ. CDR3 nucleotides: TGTGCCAGCAGCTTTGCGGCGAGCACAGATACGCAGTATTTT. Protein sequence: CASSFAASTDTQYF.

The chain couples TRBV18 to TRBJ1-1; 9 bases map to TRBD1. V gave up 2 bases and J gave up 5 bases; unmatched junction bases: 9. Looked up from germline, CDR1 is KGHSH and CDR2 is LQKENI. This CDR3 is built from 16 residues. CDR3 sequence: CASSPGADRGRTEAFF. CDR3 nucleotides: TGTGCCAGCTCACCAGGGGCGGACAGGGGACGAACTGAAGCTTTCTTT. Supplemented by reference TRBV18 and TRBJ1-1, the full variable domain reads NAGVMQNPRHLVRRRGQEARLRCSPMKGHSHVYWYRQLPEEGLKFMVYLQKENIIDESGMPKERFSAEFPKEGPSILRIQQVVRGDSAAYFCASSPGADRGRTEAFFGQGTRLTVV.

The chain couples TRBV7-9 to TRBJ1-6, with D perhaps matching TRBD1 (5 bases). The CDR3 covers 16 residues. Germline V gene data show CDR1 as SEHNR and CDR2 as FQNEAQ (reference sequence). V lost 0 bases to trimming and J lost 10 bases, with 16 bases between them. CDR3 nucleotide sequence: TGTGCCAGCAGCTTAGCCGGCAGCGGGGGTGGATCACCCCTCCACTTT. The encoded protein is CASSLAGSGGGSPLHF.

The chain couples TRBV6-5 to TRBJ1-4; TRBD1 agrees at 7 bases. Trimming at V came to 2 bases and at J to 0 bases, leaving 0 bases not matched to a gene. The germline CDR1 and CDR2 sequences are MNHEY and SVGAGI. The CDR3 is 15 amino acids. CDR3 sequence (DNA): TGTGCCAGCAGTTACGGACAGGCAACTAATGAAAAACTGTTTTTT. Protein sequence: CASSYGQATNEKLFF.

This clone was recorded once. The chain recombines TRBV6-5 with TRBJ1-1; maybe TRBD1 (5 bases). CDR1 and CDR2 (germline): MNHEY, SVGAGI. The V gene lost 7 bases and the J gene lost 3 bases, with 15 bases spanning the gap. The length of the CDR3 is 14 residues. CDR3 DNA: TGTGCCAGCATAACCCTGACAGCTTACACTGAAGCTTTCTTT. Its translation is CASITLTAYTEAFF.

This sequence joins TRBV24-1 and TRBJ2-7, with 11 positions matching TRBD1. Germline V gives CDR1 KGHDR, CDR2 SFDVKD. After removal of 7 bases from V and 5 bases from J, the junction contained 6 bases not matched to a gene. The CDR3 spans 14 residues. CDR3 loop: CATSGRDRGDEQYF. CDR3 sequence (DNA): TGTGCCACCAGCGGGAGGGACAGGGGGGACGAGCAGTACTTC.

The CDR3 sequence is CASSRGQGSNEQFF. In DNA form, the CDR3 reads TGTGCCAGCAGTCGCGGACAGGGGTCGAATGAGCAGTTCTTC. The rearrangement uses TRBV6-5 and TRBJ2-1, with TRBD1 matching 9 bases. From germline, CDR1 is MNHEY and CDR2 SVGAGI. V lost 5 bases and J lost 7; bases outside the gene matches: 6. The CDR3 has 14 residues.

This clone came up once. V gene TRBV28 combines with J gene TRBJ2-1, with TRBD2 matching 8 bases. The junction had 10 bases not matched to a gene; V was cut back by 6 bases and J by 6 bases. CDR1 and CDR2 (germline): MDHEN, SYDVKM. The CDR3 has 15 residues. The CDR3 DNA sequence: TGTGCCAGCAGACTCTCCTTAGCGGGATCCAATGAGCAGTTCTTC. Residues: CASRLSLAGSNEQFF.

The gene calls are TRBV9 and TRBJ2-7, with 7 bases aligning to TRBD1. CDR1 and CDR2 (germline): SGDLS, YYNGEE. This CDR3 is 13 amino acids long. The V gene end was trimmed by 2 bases and the J gene end by 7 bases; junction bases not matched to a gene: 6. CDR3 DNA: TGTGCCAGCAGCGTTATGGACAGGTTAGAGCAGTACTTC. Protein product: CASSVMDRLEQYF.

This rearrangement joins TRBV18 to TRBJ2-1; D uncertain. The CDR3 has 15 amino acids. The V gene's germline CDR1 is KGHSH and CDR2 LQKENI. The V end lost 4 bases, the J end lost 0 bases, and 10 bases lay between the germline ends. This chain's CDR3 is CASSLSISSYNEQFF. CDR3 coding DNA: TGTGCCAGCTCACTCTCGATCAGCTCCTACAATGAGCAGTTCTTC.

Turning to this clone: Germline is not matched at one junction end, which may reflect a read error. This chain joins TRBV7-8 and TRBJ2-2, with 9 bases matching TRBD2. From germline, CDR1 is SGHVS and CDR2 FQNEAQ. The CDR3 length is 15 residues. The CDR3 DNA follows: TGTGCCAGCAGATTAGCGGGAGCTAACACCGGGGAGCTGTTTTTT. As protein: CASRLAGANTGELFF.

The gene calls are TRBV5-1 and TRBJ1-2; 7 bases are shared with TRBD1. The CDR3 has 16 amino acids. Looked up from germline, CDR1 is SGHRS and CDR2 is YFSETQ. Trimming at V came to 6 bases and at J to 4 bases, leaving 15 bases not matched to a gene. The CDR3 sequence: CASTLTGSPYGYGYTF. CDR3 nucleotides: TGCGCCAGCACCCTGACAGGGTCCCCATATGGCTATGGCTACACCTTC.

This chain uses TRBV19 with TRBJ2-1, with TRBD2 matching over 9 bases. The V gene's germline CDR1 is LNHDA and CDR2 SQIVND (reference sequence). Trimming took 0 bases from V and 3 from J; bases not matched to a gene: 6. The CDR3 sequence is 17 residues long. The CDR3 protein is CASSIDHGTSLYNEQFF. CDR3 bases: TGTGCCAGTAGTATAGATCACGGGACTAGCCTCTACAATGAGCAGTTCTTC.

The CDR3 sequence is CASSPQYPGGYTF. The CDR3 coding sequence is TGTGCCAGCAGTCCCCAATATCCGGGAGGCTACACCTTC. The V call is TRBV27, the J call TRBJ1-2; no firm D call. The CDR3 totals 13 residues. V was cut by 5 bases and J by 8 bases, with 15 bases left in between. Germline loops: CDR1 MNHEY, CDR2 SMNVEV (reference sequence).

The V gene is TRBV6-5, the J gene TRBJ2-2, with 7 nucleotides matching TRBD1. The CDR3 extends over 14 amino acids. In germline, CDR1 is MNHEY, CDR2 SVGAGI. After removal of 5 bases from V and 7 bases from J, the junction contained 7 bases not matched to a gene. DNA for the CDR3: TGTGCCAGCAGTCTGGGACAGTGGTTCGGGGAGCTGTTTTTT. This translates into CASSLGQWFGELFF.

The chain couples TRBV7-2 to TRBJ1-4, with D uncertain. V lost 8 bases and J 8 bases, leaving 18 bases between the germline ends. In germline, CDR1 is SGHTA, CDR2 FQGNSA. This CDR3 contains 14 residues. The CDR3, as DNA: TGTGCCAGCGCGAAGGTCGCGCTAGGAGAAAAACTGTTTTTT. Amino acid sequence: CASAKVALGEKLFF.

The rearrangement links TRBV6-5 to TRBJ2-7; the D gene is possibly TRBD2 (6 bases). Trimming removed 0 bases from V and 5 bases from J, with 17 bases in between. Germline CDR1 MNHEY, CDR2 SVGAGI. CDR3 length equals 16 residues. The CDR3 sequence is CASSYSFTGVVNEQYF. In DNA, the CDR3 is TGTGCCAGCAGTTACTCGTTTACGGGAGTAGTAAACGAGCAGTACTTC.

The V gene is TRBV5-4, the J gene TRBJ1-1; D is perhaps TRBD1 (6 bases). Germline V CDR1 and CDR2: SGHNT, YYREEE (reference sequence). Trimming shortened V by 3 bases and J by 7 bases, and 13 bases separated the two germline ends. The CDR3 consists of 13 residues. The chain's CDR3 is CASSWEQGNEAFF. CDR3 DNA sequence: TGTGCCAGCAGCTGGGAACAGGGAAATGAAGCTTTCTTT.

V is TRBV25-1 and J is TRBJ2-5; D perhaps matches TRBD2 (6 bases). Per the germline V gene, CDR1 is MGHDK and CDR2 is SYGVNS. The V end lost 8 bases, the J end lost 2 bases, and 6 bases lay between the germline ends. CDR3 length equals 11 residues. CDR3 in DNA: TGTGCCAGCGGGAGGCAAGAGACCCAGTACTTC. Translation gives CASGRQETQYF.

This clone was found once. V is TRBV28 and J is TRBJ1-6, with TRBD1 matching over 9 bases. V lost 3 bases, J lost 10 bases, and 7 bases stayed unmatched. The CDR3 covers 15 residues. The V gene's germline CDR1 is MDHEN and CDR2 SYDVKM. The CDR3, as DNA: TGTGCCAGCAGTTTTTGGGGACAGGGTGTATCACCCCTCCACTTT. Translating gives CASSFWGQGVSPLHF. Full variable domain (rest looked up from reference TRBV28 and TRBJ1-6): DVKVTQSSRYLVKRTGEKVFLECVQDMDHENMFWYRQDPGLGLRLIYFSYDVKMKEKGDIPEGYSVSREKKERFSLILESASTNQTSMYLCASSFWGQGVSPLHFGNGTRLTVT.